Included here is one TCR beta chain sequence, with context. Its antigen remains unidentified. Each TRB cDNA library was prepared by 5' RACE (with UMI labels). One entry per CDR3 protein, without DNA, is what TCRdb gives after re-calling the 5' RACE reads. The sample data list approximately 120,000 distinct CDR3 sequences. Germline V lookup: CDR1 SGHNT, CDR2 YYREEE (reference sequence). This CDR3 comprises 14 residues. This sample was included in a study of CXCR3-negative and CXCR3-positive naive CD8 T cells. General study findings and limits: Memory cells differed in TRBV-TRBJ usage, but naive CXCR3-negative and CXCR3-positive cells had similar usage. Hydrophobicity of TRB CDR3s was greater in CXCR3-positive naive cells than in CXCR3-negative naive cells.

The sample consisted of naive CXCR3+ CD8+ T cells from blood. The subset was: CD45RO-CCR7+CD27+CD95- naive CD8+ T cells expressing CXCR3 (TNR3+). The sequence was obtained from a human donor in good health. Some clones in this sample may be carry-over from other donors' samples. The chain uses TRBV5-4 and TRBJ2-7; TCRdb's D call, TRBD1, is unchecked because there is no DNA. CDR3 in amino acids: CASSRATGDYEQYF.